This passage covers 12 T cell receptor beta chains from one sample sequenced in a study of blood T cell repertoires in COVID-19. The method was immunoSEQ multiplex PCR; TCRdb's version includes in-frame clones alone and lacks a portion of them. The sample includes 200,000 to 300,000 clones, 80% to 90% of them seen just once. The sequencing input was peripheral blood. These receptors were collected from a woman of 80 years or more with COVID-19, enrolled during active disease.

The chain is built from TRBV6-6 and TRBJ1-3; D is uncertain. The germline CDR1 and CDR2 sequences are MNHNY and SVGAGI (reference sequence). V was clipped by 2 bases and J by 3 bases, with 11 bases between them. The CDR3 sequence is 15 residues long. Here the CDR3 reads CASSYGPGYGNTIYF. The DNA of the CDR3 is TGTGCCAGCAGTTACGGGCCCGGATATGGAAACACCATATATTTT.

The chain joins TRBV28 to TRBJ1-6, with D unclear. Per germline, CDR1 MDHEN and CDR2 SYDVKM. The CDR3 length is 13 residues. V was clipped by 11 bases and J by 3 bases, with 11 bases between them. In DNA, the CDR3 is TGTGCCGTAGGGAGTCTCTATAATTCACCCCTCCACTTT. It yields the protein CAVGSLYNSPLHF. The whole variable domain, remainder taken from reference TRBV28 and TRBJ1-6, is DVKVTQSSRYLVKRTGEKVFLECVQDMDHENMFWYRQDPGLGLRLIYFSYDVKMKEKGDIPEGYSVSREKKERFSLILESASTNQTSMYLCAVGSLYNSPLHFGNGTRLTVT.

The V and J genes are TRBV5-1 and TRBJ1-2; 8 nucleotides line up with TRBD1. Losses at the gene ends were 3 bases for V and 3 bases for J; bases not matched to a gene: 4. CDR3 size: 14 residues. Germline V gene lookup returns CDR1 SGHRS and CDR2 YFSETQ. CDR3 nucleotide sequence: TGCGCCAGCAGCTACCAGGGGGCGGACTATGGCTACACCTTC. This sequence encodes CASSYQGADYGYTF.

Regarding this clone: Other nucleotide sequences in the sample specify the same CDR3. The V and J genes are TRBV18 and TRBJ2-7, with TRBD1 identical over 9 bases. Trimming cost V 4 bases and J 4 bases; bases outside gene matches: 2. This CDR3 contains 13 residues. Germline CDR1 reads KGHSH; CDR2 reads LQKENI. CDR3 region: CASSRGQGYEQYF. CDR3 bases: TGTGCCAGCTCACGTGGACAGGGGTACGAGCAGTACTTC.

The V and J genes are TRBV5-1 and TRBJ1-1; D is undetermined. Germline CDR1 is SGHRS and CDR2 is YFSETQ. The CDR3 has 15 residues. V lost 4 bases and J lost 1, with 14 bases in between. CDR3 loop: CASSADLTPNTEAFF. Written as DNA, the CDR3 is TGCGCCAGCAGCGCCGACCTGACACCGAACACTGAAGCTTTCTTT.

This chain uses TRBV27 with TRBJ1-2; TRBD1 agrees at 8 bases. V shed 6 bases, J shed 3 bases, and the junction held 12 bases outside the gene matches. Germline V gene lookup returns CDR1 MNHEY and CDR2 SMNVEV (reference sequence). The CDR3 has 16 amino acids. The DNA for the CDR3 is TGTGCCAGCAGGTCTAGGGCTTCGACAGGGGACTATGGCTACACCTTC. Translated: CASRSRASTGDYGYTF.

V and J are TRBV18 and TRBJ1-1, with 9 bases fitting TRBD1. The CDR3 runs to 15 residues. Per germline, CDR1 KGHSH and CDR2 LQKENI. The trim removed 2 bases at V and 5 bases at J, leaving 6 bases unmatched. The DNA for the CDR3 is TGTGCCAGCTCACCAGGACAGGGACAGGGAACTGAAGCTTTCTTT. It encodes CASSPGQGQGTEAFF.

The CDR3 nucleotides read TGTGCCAGCAGTGAAGCGGGCACAGGGTACTCCTACGAGCAGTACTTC. Translation gives CASSEAGTGYSYEQYF. The chain carries TRBV6-1 and TRBJ2-7; a possible D gene is TRBD1 (6 bases). This CDR3 has 16 amino acids. Germline assignment: CDR1 MNHNS and CDR2 SASEGT. Trimming removed 0 bases from V and 0 bases from J, with 12 bases in between.

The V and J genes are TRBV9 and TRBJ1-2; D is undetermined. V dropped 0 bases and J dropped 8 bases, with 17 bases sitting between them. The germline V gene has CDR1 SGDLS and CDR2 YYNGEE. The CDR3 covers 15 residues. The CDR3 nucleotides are TGTGCCAGCAGCGTAGAAAGCGAGGCTGTGCGGGGCTACACCTTC. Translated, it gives CASSVESEAVRGYTF.

The CDR3 protein is CASSPTSGVTGELFF. The CDR3 region has the DNA TGCGCCAGCAGCCCCACTAGCGGGGTCACCGGGGAGCTGTTTTTT. The chain uses TRBV5-1 and TRBJ2-2; 10 bases match TRBD2. Trimming removed 4 bases from V and 4 bases from J; junction bases left unmatched: 4. The germline V gene encodes CDR1 SGHRS and CDR2 YFSETQ. The CDR3 has 15 residues.

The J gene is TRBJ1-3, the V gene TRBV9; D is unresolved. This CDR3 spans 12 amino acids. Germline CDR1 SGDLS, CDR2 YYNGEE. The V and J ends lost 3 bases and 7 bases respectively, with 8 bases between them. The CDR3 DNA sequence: TGTGCCAGCAGCGCCCGGGAGAACACCATATATTTT. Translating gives CASSARENTIYF.

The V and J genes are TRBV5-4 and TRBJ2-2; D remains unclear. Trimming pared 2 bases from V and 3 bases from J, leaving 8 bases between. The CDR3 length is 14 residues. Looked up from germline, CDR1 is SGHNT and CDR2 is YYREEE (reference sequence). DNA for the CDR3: TGTGCCAGCAGCTTAGGTCAGGACACCGGGGAGCTGTTTTTT. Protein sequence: CASSLGQDTGELFF.